This T cell receptor (beta chain) was obtained from a study of T cells in Graves' hyperthyroidism and ophthalmopathy. At least ten counts were recorded for this clonotype. Looked up from germline, CDR1 is LNHNV and CDR2 is YYDKDF (reference sequence). This CDR3 spans 14 amino acids. V shed 5 bases and J 2 bases; nucleotides not matched to a gene: 4. The CDR3 regions of TCR beta were amplified from RNA transcripts. First-round RT-PCR with HTBI primers amplified the TCR CDR3 region. MiXCR, run by TCRdb on the multiplex PCR reads, gives a single entry per CDR3 protein. Of more than 500,000 distinct CDR3 sequences listed, around 15% are singletons.

Sample: blood. The receptor's source is a woman in her thirties or forties with Graves' ophthalmopathy. The chain has TRBV15 and TRBJ2-5, with 8 bases fitting TRBD1. CDR3 DNA sequence: TGTGCCACCAGCGCCTACAGGGGGCAAGAGACCCAGTACTTC. This codes for CATSAYRGQETQYF.